The 20 T cell receptor beta chains listed next were all sequenced from one sample in a study of blood T cell repertoires in COVID-19. The assay was immunoSEQ multiplex PCR, and TCRdb's table has in-frame clones only and misses some. The sample yields roughly 380,000 clones, around 91% seen once. The specimen was peripheral blood. The receptors shown here come from a woman aged 40 to 50 with COVID-19, enrolled during active disease.

This chain uses TRBV4-1 with TRBJ1-1; D not resolved. The V end was cut by 1 base, the J end by 3 bases, with 15 bases between. The CDR3 extends over 16 amino acids. CDR1 is MGHRA and CDR2 is YSYEKL in the germline V gene. CDR3 coding DNA: TGCGCCAGCAGCCAAGTCGGGCTTGAGGGTCACACTGAAGCTTTCTTT. It is translated as CASSQVGLEGHTEAFF.

This chain uses TRBV30 with TRBJ1-1; D perhaps matches TRBD1 (5 bases). Germline lookup yields CDR1 GTSNPN and CDR2 SVGIG (reference sequence). CDR3 length: 13 amino acids. The germline V and J ends were trimmed by 7 bases and 1 base, with 13 bases remaining between them. CDR3 bases: TGTGCCTTCAGGGTCGACCGGAACACTGAAGCTTTCTTT. Its translation is CAFRVDRNTEAFF.

The chain uses TRBV28 and TRBJ2-7, with a tentative D call TRBD2 (6 bases). The CDR3 spans 14 residues. V was trimmed by 7 bases and J by 0 bases, leaving 13 bases between them. Per germline, CDR1 MDHEN and CDR2 SYDVKM. Here the CDR3 DNA reads TGTGCCAGCACCTGGGGTAGCGGCTCCTACGAGCAGTACTTC. Protein product: CASTWGSGSYEQYF.

This chain connects TRBV7-2 to TRBJ2-7; TRBD1 matches at 8 bases. The CDR3 has 14 amino acids. Germline assignment: CDR1 SGHTA and CDR2 FQGNSA. V trimming: 4 bases; J trimming: 2 bases; junction bases outside the gene matches: 4. The CDR3 DNA reads as TGTGCCAGCAGCTCCGGACAGGGAGCCTACGAGCAGTACTTC. This encodes CASSSGQGAYEQYF.

The sample holds a few counts of this clone. The CDR3 DNA is TGTGCCAGCAGCCCGAACAGGGGGCTTAAGATTACTAACTATGGCTACACCTTC. This gives the protein CASSPNRGLKITNYGYTF. The chain uses TRBV7-2 and TRBJ1-2, with TRBD1 identical over 9 bases. The junction had 13 bases not matched to a gene; V was cut back by 5 bases and J by 0 bases. The CDR3 is made up of 18 amino acids. Germline V gene sequence: CDR1 SGHTA, CDR2 FQGNSA.

This clone was seen only once. The J gene is TRBJ1-6, the V gene TRBV7-9, with D perhaps matching TRBD1 (5 bases). V dropped 1 base and J dropped 7 bases, with 17 bases sitting between them. Germline CDR1 and CDR2: SEHNR and FQNEAQ (reference sequence). The CDR3 sequence is 17 residues long. The CDR3 is CASSLVRVGRANSPLHF. The CDR3 bases are TGTGCCAGCAGCTTAGTTCGTGTCGGCAGGGCAAATTCACCCCTCCACTTT. Using reference TRBV7-9 and TRBJ1-6 for the parts outside the CDR3, the full variable domain is DTGVSQNPRHKITKRGQNVTFRCDPISEHNRLYWYRQTLGQGPEFLTYFQNEAQLEKSRLLSDRFSAERPKGSFSTLEIQRTEQGDSAMYLCASSLVRVGRANSPLHFGNGTRLTVT.

The gene calls are TRBV19 and TRBJ2-7; TRBD1 aligns across 8 bases. The germline CDR1 and CDR2 sequences are LNHDA and SQIVND (reference sequence). The ends lost 5 bases at V and 4 bases at J; junction bases unmatched: 10. The CDR3 loop spans 15 amino acids. The CDR3 loop is CASSHRGYPEYEQYF. For the CDR3, the DNA is TGTGCCAGTAGTCACAGGGGGTATCCCGAATACGAGCAGTACTTC.

The chain recombines TRBV28 with TRBJ1-1; tentatively, D is TRBD1 (5 bases). Germline CDR1 MDHEN, CDR2 SYDVKM. CDR3 length: 12 amino acids. The ends were cut back, 3 bases at V and 7 bases at J, with 9 bases in the middle. The CDR3 coding sequence is TGTGCCAGCAGTTTCCGGGGGGGTGAAGCTTTCTTT. It encodes CASSFRGGEAFF.

This clone was detected only once. The chain recombines TRBV27 with TRBJ1-1, with 8 bases identical to TRBD1. J was trimmed by 2 bases and V by 5 bases; bases with no gene match: 10. CDR3 length equals 16 residues. The germline CDR1 and CDR2 sequences are MNHEY and SMNVEV (reference sequence). CDR3 sequence (DNA): TGTGCCAGCAGTCTCGACAGGGGAGAAGGAAACACTGAAGCTTTCTTT. Translation gives CASSLDRGEGNTEAFF.

This clone was observed a handful of times. The chain employs TRBV5-1 and TRBJ1-2; the D is unclear. Germline V gene sequence: CDR1 SGHRS, CDR2 YFSETQ. The germline V and J ends were trimmed by 0 bases and 1 base, with 4 bases remaining between them. This CDR3 is built from 13 residues. The CDR3, as DNA: TGCGCCAGCAGCTTGGTCAGTAACTATGGCTACACCTTC. This translates into CASSLVSNYGYTF.

V is TRBV7-2 and J is TRBJ2-4, with a possible D match to TRBD2 (5 bases). The CDR3 has 15 amino acids. Looked up from germline, CDR1 is SGHTA and CDR2 is FQGNSA. V lost 0 bases and J 7 bases, leaving 13 bases between the germline ends. CDR3 sequence reads: CASSLAHPGFNIQYF. The CDR3 nucleotides are TGTGCCAGCAGCTTAGCGCACCCGGGGTTTAACATTCAGTACTTC.

The chain has TRBV7-2 and TRBJ2-1; 10 nucleotides match TRBD2. V shed 1 base and J 0 bases; nucleotides not matched to a gene: 6. The CDR3 consists of 18 residues. CDR1 SGHTA and CDR2 FQGNSA come from the germline V gene. The CDR3 here is CASSLVLAGAGSYNEQFF. DNA of the CDR3: TGTGCCAGCAGCTTAGTCCTAGCGGGGGCTGGCTCCTACAATGAGCAGTTCTTC.

The rearrangement links TRBV27 to TRBJ2-4, with TRBD2 matching over 7 bases. The CDR3 runs to 12 residues. V dropped 3 bases and J dropped 14; count of bases not matched to a gene: 7. CDR1 and CDR2 (germline): MNHEY, SMNVEV (reference sequence). The CDR3 DNA is TGTGCCAGCAGTTTCCTGGGGGGGAGGGAGTACTTC. This codes for CASSFLGGREYF.

J is TRBJ2-2 and V is TRBV19; 7 nucleotides agree with TRBD1. Germline V CDR1 and CDR2: LNHDA, SQIVND (reference sequence). V lost 7 bases, J lost 5 bases, and 16 bases stayed unmatched. The CDR3 is 17 residues long. The CDR3 region has the DNA TGTGCCAGTACTGCAGCTAAGGGGGCCTCAAAGACCGGGGAGCTGTTTTTT. Amino acid sequence: CASTAAKGASKTGELFF.

This rearrangement joins TRBV11-2 to TRBJ1-2; tentative D call: TRBD1 (6 bases). This CDR3 comprises 14 residues. Trimming shortened V by 6 bases and J by 4 bases, and 15 bases separated the two germline ends. CDR1 and CDR2 from the germline V gene are SGHAT and FQNNGV. CDR3 amino acids: CASRMPGGLYGYTF. CDR3 DNA sequence: TGTGCCAGCAGAATGCCGGGGGGCCTCTATGGCTACACCTTC. The entire variable domain, with the rest obtained from reference TRBV11-2 and TRBJ1-2, is as follows: EAGVAQSPRYKIIEKRQSVAFWCNPISGHATLYWYQQILGQGPKLLIQFQNNGVVDDSQLPKDRFSAERLKGVDSTLKIQPAKLEDSAVYLCASRMPGGLYGYTFGSGTRLTVV.

Turning to this clone: Other DNA sequences in the same sample also yield this CDR3. The chain carries TRBV29-1 and TRBJ1-2; TRBD1 matches 7 bases. Per germline, CDR1 SQVTM and CDR2 ANQGSEA. Unmatched junction bases numbered 3, after V lost 1 base and J lost 7 bases. The CDR3 is 12 residues long. The CDR3 loop reads CSVEGQGSGYTF. CDR3 DNA sequence: TGCAGCGTTGAAGGACAGGGAAGTGGCTACACCTTC.

The chain carries TRBV27 and TRBJ1-5; D not resolved. CDR1 is MNHEY, CDR2 SMNVEV, per germline (reference sequence). This CDR3 is built from 14 residues. V dropped 5 bases and J dropped 0 bases, with 8 bases sitting between them. The CDR3 region is CASSTDTSNQPQHF. The DNA for the CDR3 is TGTGCCAGCAGTACAGATACTAGCAATCAGCCCCAGCATTTT.

This clone appeared a single time. The rearrangement uses TRBV7-8 and TRBJ1-1; a weak D match, TRBD1 (5 bases). Germline loops: CDR1 SGHVS, CDR2 FQNEAQ. Trimming stripped 4 bases from V and 3 bases from J, with 18 bases between. The length of the CDR3 is 16 residues. CDR3 bases: TGTGCCAGCAGCTCTTCAGGGAATATCTACGACACTGAAGCTTTCTTT. Protein sequence: CASSSSGNIYDTEAFF.

This clone showed up just a few times. The chain joins TRBV7-2 to TRBJ2-1; 8 bases fit TRBD1. J gave up 4 bases and V 1 base, and 6 bases lay outside the gene matches. In germline, CDR1 is SGHTA, CDR2 FQGNSA. This CDR3 is built from 16 residues. CDR3 bases: TGTGCCAGCAGCTTAGTCAGGGGGCGGTCGTACAATGAGCAGTTCTTC. It encodes CASSLVRGRSYNEQFF.

This clone was seen just once. This sequence joins TRBV7-9 and TRBJ1-3; no firm D call. The length of the CDR3 is 17 residues. V lost 5 bases and J lost 0, with 17 bases in between. Looked up from germline, CDR1 is SEHNR and CDR2 is FQNEAQ (reference sequence). The CDR3 bases are TGTGCCAGCAGCCTAATGTGGCGGCCAATCTCTGGAAACACCATATATTTT. Encoded protein: CASSLMWRPISGNTIYF.